Reported below is one TCR beta chain. Its antigen is as yet unknown. This sample is part of a study of blood T cells in healthy people across ages. Study conclusions and caveats: The donors' CMV status was not determined, possibly confounding changes in expanded clonotypes.

Total RNA, at least 5.5 micrograms per sample, was extracted from PBMCs. Trimming cost V 2 bases and J 5 bases; bases outside gene matches: 5. The length of the CDR3 is 15 residues. Looked up from germline, CDR1 is MNHNS and CDR2 is SASEGT. A second PCR of 7 to 11 cycles used a sample-barcoded 5' primer and a J-beta primer mix. Template switching added a 12-random-nucleotide identifier to every cDNA molecule. TCRdb recomputed calls from the 5' RACE reads with MiXCR, one row per CDR3 protein. The sample consists of about 1.4 million distinct CDR3 sequences, roughly 64% of them appearing once. Sequencing was carried out using blood. This chain links TRBV6-1 with TRBJ2-3, with 9 bases matching TRBD2. This clonotype was obtained from a man aged 18 to 35 in good health. The CDR3 DNA reads TGTGCCAGCAGTGAAACGGCGGGAGGGCGAGATACGCAGTATTTT. Its translation is CASSETAGGRDTQYF.